This T cell receptor beta chain was sequenced in a study of control samples from healthy donors and cancer patients. Unmatched junction bases numbered 6, after V lost 5 bases and J lost 0 bases. The CDR3 sequence is 16 residues long. CDR1 is MNHEY, CDR2 SVGEGT, per germline. The repertoire was sequenced with immunoSEQ multiplex PCR; TCRdb's copy has only in-frame clones and lacks some. This sample has roughly 130,000 clones, with about 95% found just once. The specimen sequenced was blood. The receptor comes from a young man in good health. The J gene is TRBJ2-1, the V gene TRBV6-2 or TRBV6-3; 8 positions match TRBD2. This CDR3 reads CASSTAGGPSYNEQFF. As DNA, the CDR3 is TGTGCCAGCAGTACCGCGGGGGGCCCCTCCTACAATGAGCAGTTCTTC.